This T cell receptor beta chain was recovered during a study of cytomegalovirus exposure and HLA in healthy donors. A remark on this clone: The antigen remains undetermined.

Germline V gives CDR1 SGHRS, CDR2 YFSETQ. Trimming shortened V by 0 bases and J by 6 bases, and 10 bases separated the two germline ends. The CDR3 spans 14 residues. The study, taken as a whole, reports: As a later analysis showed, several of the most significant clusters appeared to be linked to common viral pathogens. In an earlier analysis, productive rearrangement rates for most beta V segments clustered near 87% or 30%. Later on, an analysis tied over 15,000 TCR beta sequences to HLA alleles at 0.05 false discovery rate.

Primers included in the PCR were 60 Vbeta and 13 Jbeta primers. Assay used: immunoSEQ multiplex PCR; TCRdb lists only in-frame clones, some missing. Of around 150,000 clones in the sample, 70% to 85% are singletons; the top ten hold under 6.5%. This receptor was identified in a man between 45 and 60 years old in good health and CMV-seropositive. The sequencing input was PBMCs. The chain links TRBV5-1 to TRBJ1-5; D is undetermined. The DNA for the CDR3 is TGCGCCAGCAGCTTGGCCGGGTCGGGTCAGCCCCAGCATTTT. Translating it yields CASSLAGSGQPQHF. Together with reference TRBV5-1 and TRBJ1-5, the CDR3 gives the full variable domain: KAGVTQTPRYLIKTRGQQVTLSCSPISGHRSVSWYQQTPGQGLQFLFEYFSETQRNKGNFPGRFSGRQFSNSRSEMNVSTLELGDSALYLCASSLAGSGQPQHFGDGTRLSIL.